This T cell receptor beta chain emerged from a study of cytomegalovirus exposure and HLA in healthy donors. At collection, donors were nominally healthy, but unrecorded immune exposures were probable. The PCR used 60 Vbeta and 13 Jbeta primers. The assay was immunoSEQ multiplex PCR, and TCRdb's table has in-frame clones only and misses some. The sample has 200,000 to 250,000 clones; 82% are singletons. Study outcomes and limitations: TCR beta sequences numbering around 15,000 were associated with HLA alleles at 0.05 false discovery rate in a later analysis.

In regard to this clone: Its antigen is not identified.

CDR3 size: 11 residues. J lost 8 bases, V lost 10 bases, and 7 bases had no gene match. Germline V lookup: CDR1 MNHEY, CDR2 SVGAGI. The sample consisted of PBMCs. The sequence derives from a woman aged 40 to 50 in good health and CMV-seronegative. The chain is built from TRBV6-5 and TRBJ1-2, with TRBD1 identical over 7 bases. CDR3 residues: CATSGGRGYTF. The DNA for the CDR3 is TGTGCCACCTCAGGGGGACGAGGCTACACCTTC.